A single sample is the source of the 26 T cell receptor beta chains below, sequenced in a study of neurological immune-mediated disorders. In TCRdb, the 5' RACE reads were re-called with MiXCR into one record per CDR3 protein. The sample has about 66,000 distinct CDR3 sequences, 3.4% seen once. The sequencing sample was made of PBMCs. Receptors originate from a man in his forties with multiple sclerosis.

This clonotype was seen at least ten times. The chain is built from TRBV10-3 and TRBJ2-3; 8 positions agree with TRBD2. Germline CDR1 and CDR2: ENHRY and SYGVKD. CDR3 length: 16 residues. The V and J ends lost 3 bases and 1 base, in that order; junction bases with no gene match: 6. CDR3 bases: TGTGCCATCAGTGACCGTGGGCGGGAGGGCACAGATACGCAGTATTTT. Translated: CAISDRGREGTDTQYF.

Details on this clonotype: One junction end disagrees with the germline gene, perhaps due to a read error. V is TRBV5-1 and J is TRBJ1-4, with D possibly TRBD1 on 6 matching bases. The CDR3 covers 14 residues. Germline CDR1 reads SGHRS; CDR2 reads YFSETQ. Written as DNA, the CDR3 is TGCACCAGCAGCCCCAGCGGGGGGGGCAAGAAACTGTTTTTT. It specifies CTSSPSGGGKKLFF.

This clonotype was detected ten times or more. This chain joins TRBV5-1 and TRBJ2-7, with TRBD1 matching over 7 bases. V trimming: 0 bases; J trimming: 5 bases; junction bases outside the gene matches: 5. The V gene's germline CDR1 is SGHRS and CDR2 YFSETQ. There are 14 residues in the CDR3. The CDR3 DNA sequence: TGCGCCAGCAGCTTGGGAGGGGGCGAGAACGAGCAGTACTTC. It codes for CASSLGGGENEQYF. Full variable domain (outside the CDR3, taken from reference TRBV5-1 and TRBJ2-7): KAGVTQTPRYLIKTRGQQVTLSCSPISGHRSVSWYQQTPGQGLQFLFEYFSETQRNKGNFPGRFSGRQFSNSRSEMNVSTLELGDSALYLCASSLGGGENEQYFGPGTRLTVT.

This clonotype was counted many times. This CDR3 is CASSGLVVGDTQYF. In DNA form, the CDR3 reads TGTGCCAGCAGTGGTTTAGTCGTGGGAGATACGCAGTATTTT. The rearrangement links TRBV2 to TRBJ2-3; no clear D. Germline V gene sequence: CDR1 SNHLY, CDR2 FYNNEI. The CDR3 has 14 residues. V lost 4 bases and J lost 5, with 13 bases in between.

At least ten counts were recorded for this clonotype. CDR3: CASSVGSPPLHF. The CDR3 DNA is TGTGCCAGCAGCGTTGGTAGCCCGCCCCTCCACTTT. V usage is TRBV9 and J usage is TRBJ1-6, with D hard to call. CDR1 is SGDLS, CDR2 YYNGEE, per germline. This CDR3 spans 12 amino acids. The ends were cut back, 2 bases at V and 13 bases at J, with 10 bases in the middle.

This clonotype has ten or more counts. The rearrangement uses TRBV6-6 and TRBJ1-1, with 7 bases lining up with TRBD1. J gave up 5 bases and V 6 bases, and 6 bases lay outside the gene matches. The CDR3 consists of 13 residues. Germline V lookup: CDR1 MNHNY, CDR2 SVGAGI (reference sequence). The CDR3 loop reads CASSSTGVTEAFF. The DNA of the CDR3 is TGTGCCAGCAGCTCTACAGGGGTAACTGAAGCTTTCTTT.

This clonotype was seen at least ten times. DNA for the CDR3: TGCAGTGCTAGTTTCGAGGTCGGGTCCCTTGGCGGGGGGGCGACAGATACGCAGTATTTT. Translation: CSASFEVGSLGGGATDTQYF. The V and J genes are TRBV20-1 and TRBJ2-3; 9 bases fit TRBD2. Germline loops: CDR1 DFQATT, CDR2 SNEGSKA (reference sequence). J gave up 3 bases and V 3 bases, and 22 bases lay outside the gene matches. CDR3 length: 20 residues.

This clonotype was found many times. The J gene is TRBJ2-2, the V gene TRBV12-3 or TRBV12-4; the D gene could be TRBD1 or TRBD2 (5 bases each). V lost 6 bases to trimming and J lost 5 bases, with 25 bases between them. The CDR3 extends over 18 amino acids. CDR3 bases: TGTGCCAGCAGCCGCAGGGAGAAACTATTAAGAGGGACCGGGGAGCTGTTTTTT. Its protein is CASSRREKLLRGTGELFF.

This clonotype was detected many times. The chain employs TRBV6-5 and TRBJ2-5; 8 bases line up with TRBD2. The CDR3 loop spans 14 amino acids. V lost 4 bases to trimming and J lost 3 bases; unmatched junction nucleotides: 4. Germline loops: CDR1 MNHEY, CDR2 SVGAGI. The CDR3 DNA sequence: TGTGCCAGCAGTTTTTACGGGAGGGAAGAGACCCAGTACTTC. Its protein is CASSFYGREETQYF.

The table lists this clonotype with many counts. This chain joins TRBV10-2 and TRBJ1-6; D call uncertain. In germline, CDR1 is WSHSY, CDR2 SAAADI. This CDR3 has 14 amino acids. Trimming took 4 bases from V and 5 from J, leaving 9 bases between them. CDR3 in DNA: TGCGCCAGCAGTGTAACGGAAGATAATTCACCCCTCCACTTT. It is translated as CASSVTEDNSPLHF.

There are many counts of this clonotype. The chain combines TRBV5-4 with TRBJ1-2; 8 nucleotides align to TRBD1. This CDR3 has 14 residues. Germline CDR1 reads SGHNT; CDR2 reads YYREEE (reference sequence). V shed 4 bases, J shed 7 bases, and the junction held 9 bases outside the gene matches. CDR3 DNA: TGTGCCAGCAGCATCCAGGGGGCCGGGGGTGGCTACACCTTC. It is translated as CASSIQGAGGGYTF.

In this sample, this clonotype turned up many times. V and J are TRBV6-5 and TRBJ1-1, with D unresolved. Trimming shortened V by 5 bases and J by 0 bases, and 13 bases separated the two germline ends. From germline, CDR1 is MNHEY and CDR2 SVGAGI. The CDR3 has 15 amino acids. The CDR3 DNA reads as TGTGCCAGCAGTCCACCCTTAGACCTGAACACTGAAGCTTTCTTT. Its translation: CASSPPLDLNTEAFF.

The sample holds many counts of this clonotype. V and J are TRBV15 and TRBJ1-2; TRBD1 aligns across 8 bases. The V gene's germline CDR1 is LNHNV and CDR2 YYDKDF (reference sequence). The CDR3 spans 12 residues. The junction had 4 bases not matched to a gene; V was cut back by 4 bases and J by 9 bases. Here the CDR3 DNA reads TGTGCCACCAGCACCGACAGGGGTAGCTACACCTTC. It yields the protein CATSTDRGSYTF.

This clonotype was picked up many times. V and J are TRBV5-1 and TRBJ2-3; D ambiguous. Trimming took 0 bases from V and 0 from J, leaving 17 bases between them. CDR3 length: 18 amino acids. Germline V gene data show CDR1 as SGHRS and CDR2 as YFSETQ. CDR3 sequence (DNA): TGCGCCAGCAGCTTGGGAGCCGTCGGATCCGTAAGCACAGATACGCAGTATTTT. This translates into CASSLGAVGSVSTDTQYF.

This clonotype came up a few times. The chain is built from TRBV20-1 and TRBJ2-7, with 7 bases identical to TRBD1. There are 13 residues in the CDR3. The junction had 7 bases not matched to a gene; V was cut back by 4 bases and J by 4 bases. CDR1 and CDR2 from the germline V gene are DFQATT and SNEGSKA (reference sequence). The CDR3 DNA follows: TGCAGTGCTAAAACAGGGGACCAATACGAGCAGTACTTC. Translation gives CSAKTGDQYEQYF.

This clonotype was seen ten or more times. This chain links TRBV27 with TRBJ2-6, with D possibly TRBD1 on 5 matching bases. The CDR3 is 19 amino acids. V lost 7 bases and J 0 bases, leaving 22 bases between the germline ends. CDR1 and CDR2 from the germline V gene are MNHEY and SMNVEV (reference sequence). The CDR3 DNA sequence: TGTGCCAGCACTCCAACAGGTTCTATAATGATCTCTGGGGCCAACGTCCTGACTTTC. Translation: CASTPTGSIMISGANVLTF.

A remark on this clonotype: Germline is not matched at one junction end, which may reflect a read error. The genes are TRBV3-1 and TRBJ1-1; D call uncertain. This CDR3 comprises 12 residues. The germline V gene encodes CDR1 LGHDT and CDR2 YNNKEL (reference sequence). The CDR3 protein is CDSSKVNTEAFF. DNA of the CDR3: TGTGACAGCAGCAAAGTGAACACTGAAGCTTTCTTT. The whole variable domain, remainder taken from reference TRBV3-1 and TRBJ1-1, is DTAVSQTPKYLVTQMGNDKSIKCEQNLGHDTMYWYKQDSKKFLKIMFSYNNKELIINETVPNRFSPKSPDKAHLNLHINSLELGDSAVYFCDSSKVNTEAFFGQGTRLTVV.

This clonotype was recorded at least ten times. The CDR3 spells CASSDGGQNYGYTF. For the CDR3, the DNA is TGTGCCAGCAGTGATGGAGGGCAGAATTATGGCTACACCTTC. The V call is TRBV6-4, the J call TRBJ1-2; D is unclear. Trimming left V 3 bases short and J 5 bases short, with 13 bases between. Germline V gene lookup returns CDR1 MRHNA and CDR2 SNTAGT. The length of the CDR3 is 14 residues.

The chain employs TRBV20-1 and TRBJ2-1; TRBD2 matches 11 bases. From germline, CDR1 is DFQATT and CDR2 SNEGSKA (reference sequence). The CDR3 runs to 14 residues. The CDR3 protein is CSAIAGGAYNEQFF. The CDR3, as DNA: TGCAGCGCCATAGCGGGAGGGGCCTACAATGAGCAGTTCTTC.

This clonotype was seen repeatedly, ten times or more. V usage is TRBV5-1 and J usage is TRBJ2-7, with 9 bases fitting TRBD1. The CDR3 contains 17 residues. The trim removed 4 bases at V and 0 bases at J, leaving 11 bases unmatched. Germline V lookup: CDR1 SGHRS, CDR2 YFSETQ. DNA of the CDR3: TGCGCCAGCAGCCATGTACCGGGACAGGGATCCTCCTACGAGCAGTACTTC. Translated: CASSHVPGQGSSYEQYF.

This clonotype has at least ten counts. V and J are TRBV5-1 and TRBJ2-5, with D tentatively TRBD1 or TRBD2 (5 bases each). V lost 2 bases and J lost 0, with 11 bases in between. The CDR3 is 15 amino acids. Germline V gives CDR1 SGHRS, CDR2 YFSETQ. As DNA, the CDR3 is TGCGCCAGCAGCTTCTTGGGGACGGACCAAGAGACCCAGTACTTC. Its translation: CASSFLGTDQETQYF.

The table lists this clonotype with many counts. V gene TRBV12-3 or TRBV12-4 combines with J gene TRBJ2-7; 15 nucleotides agree with TRBD2. J gave up 7 bases and V 6 bases, and 10 bases lay outside the gene matches. CDR3 length: 16 residues. The CDR3 region has the DNA TGTGCCAGCAGCCTGGGACTAGCGGGAGGATTGGAGGAGCAGTACTTC. This encodes CASSLGLAGGLEEQYF.

This clonotype was observed at least ten times. The chain joins TRBV5-1 to TRBJ2-3; the D gene is possibly TRBD2 (5 bases). This CDR3 comprises 14 residues. Germline V gives CDR1 SGHRS, CDR2 YFSETQ. V lost 5 bases and J 2 bases, leaving 12 bases between the germline ends. As DNA, the CDR3 is TGCGCCAGCAGACGGGGAGACCCCACAGATACGCAGTATTTT. This sequence encodes CASRRGDPTDTQYF. The full variable domain, its missing parts supplied by reference TRBV5-1 and TRBJ2-3, is KAGVTQTPRYLIKTRGQQVTLSCSPISGHRSVSWYQQTPGQGLQFLFEYFSETQRNKGNFPGRFSGRQFSNSRSEMNVSTLELGDSALYLCASRRGDPTDTQYFGPGTRLTVL.

This clonotype has ten or more counts. A much bigger clone sits one base away, suggesting this may be a read error. This chain's CDR3 is CASSQEPGKGPGEQYF. CDR3 bases: TGTGCCAGCAGCCAGGAACCGGGAAAGGGGCCGGGCGAGCAGTACTTC. The chain recombines TRBV3-1 with TRBJ2-7, with D perhaps matching TRBD1 or TRBD2 (5 bases each). V lost 3 bases to trimming and J lost 6 bases, with 21 bases between them. The CDR3 is 16 residues long. Per the germline V gene, CDR1 is LGHDT and CDR2 is YNNKEL (reference sequence).

This clonotype was found many times. The chain has TRBV5-1 and TRBJ2-1, with a weak D call TRBD1 (6 bases). The CDR3 is 16 residues long. Trimming shortened V by 1 base and J by 2 bases, and 13 bases separated the two germline ends. CDR1 SGHRS and CDR2 YFSETQ come from the germline V gene. The CDR3 coding sequence is TGCGCCAGCAGCTTGAAAGGGACACCCACCTACAATGAGCAGTTCTTC. This encodes CASSLKGTPTYNEQFF.

This clonotype was seen ten or more times. The CDR3 DNA follows: TGTGCCACCCAATACCCCAGCGGAGGGGTGGGTGGGGCCAACGTCCTGACTTTC. Translation gives CATQYPSGGVGGANVLTF. This chain uses TRBV11-2 with TRBJ2-6; D possibly corresponds to TRBD2 (6 bases). Germline loops: CDR1 SGHAT, CDR2 FQNNGV. The CDR3 has 18 amino acids. V lost 10 bases, J lost 3 bases, and 25 bases lay in between.